The sequence of this TCR beta chain was determined in a study of graft-versus-host responses after intestinal transplantation. The wider study: Multivisceral, liver-intestinal, or isolated intestinal grafts were transplanted into recipients. After anti-thymocyte globulin induction, recipients took tacrolimus and steroids for around three years.

On this clone itself: The antigen is undetermined.

Profiled with immunoSEQ multiplex PCR; TCRdb holds only in-frame clones, not every one. The sample lists tens of thousands of clones, around 93% occurring once. The sequenced sample was unstimulated CD8+ T cells sorted from spleen or lymph node cells, obtained before transplant. The sequence derives from a human donor who was the organ donor for an intestinal transplant.

CDR3 residues: CASSLDVGSYEQYF. In DNA, the CDR3 is TGTGCCAGCAGCTTAGATGTAGGCTCCTACGAGCAGTACTTC. The rearrangement uses TRBV11-2 and TRBJ2-7, with D hard to call. CDR3 size: 14 residues. Germline CDR1 reads SGHAT; CDR2 reads FQNNGV. Trimming left V 0 bases short and J 0 bases short, with 6 bases between.